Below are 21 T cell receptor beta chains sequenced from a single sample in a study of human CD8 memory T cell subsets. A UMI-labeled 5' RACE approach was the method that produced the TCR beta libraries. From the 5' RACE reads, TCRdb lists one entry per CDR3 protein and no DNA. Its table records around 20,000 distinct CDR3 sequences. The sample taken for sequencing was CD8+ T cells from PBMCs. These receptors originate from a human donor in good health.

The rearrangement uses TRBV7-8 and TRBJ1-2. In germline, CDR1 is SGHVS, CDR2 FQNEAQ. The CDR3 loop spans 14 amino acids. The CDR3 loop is CASSLAPQNYGYTF.

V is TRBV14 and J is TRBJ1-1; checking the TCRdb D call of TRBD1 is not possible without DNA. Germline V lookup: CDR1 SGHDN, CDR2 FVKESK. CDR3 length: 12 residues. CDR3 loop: CASSQRTAEAFF.

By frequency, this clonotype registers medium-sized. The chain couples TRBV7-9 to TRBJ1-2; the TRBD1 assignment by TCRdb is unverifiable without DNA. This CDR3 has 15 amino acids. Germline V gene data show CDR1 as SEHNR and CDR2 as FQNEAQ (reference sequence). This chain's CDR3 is CASSSRTGGFHGYTF.

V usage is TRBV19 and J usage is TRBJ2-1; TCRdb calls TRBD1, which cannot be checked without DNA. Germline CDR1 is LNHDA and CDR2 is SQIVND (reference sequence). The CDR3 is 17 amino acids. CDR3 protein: CASTPTGQGAIYNEQFF. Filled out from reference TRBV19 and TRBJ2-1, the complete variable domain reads DGGITQSPKYLFRKEGQNVTLSCEQNLNHDAMYWYRQDPGQGLRLIYYSQIVNDFQKGDIAEGYSVSREKKESFPLTVTSAQKNPTAFYLCASTPTGQGAIYNEQFFGPGTRLTVL.

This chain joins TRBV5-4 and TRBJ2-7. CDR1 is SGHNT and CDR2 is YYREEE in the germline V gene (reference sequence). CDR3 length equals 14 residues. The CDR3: CASSLGQRSYEQYF.

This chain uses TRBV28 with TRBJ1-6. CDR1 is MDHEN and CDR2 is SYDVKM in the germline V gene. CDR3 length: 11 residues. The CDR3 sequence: CASSLGSPLHF. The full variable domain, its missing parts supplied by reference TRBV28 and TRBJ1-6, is DVKVTQSSRYLVKRTGEKVFLECVQDMDHENMFWYRQDPGLGLRLIYFSYDVKMKEKGDIPEGYSVSREKKERFSLILESASTNQTSMYLCASSLGSPLHFGNGTRLTVT.

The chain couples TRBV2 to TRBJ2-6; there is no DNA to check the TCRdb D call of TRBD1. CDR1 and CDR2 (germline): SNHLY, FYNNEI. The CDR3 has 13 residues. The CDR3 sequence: CASPGAGANVLTF.

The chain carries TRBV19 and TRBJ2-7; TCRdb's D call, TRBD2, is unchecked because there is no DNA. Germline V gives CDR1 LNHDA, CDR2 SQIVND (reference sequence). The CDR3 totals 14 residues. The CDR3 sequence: CASSISDGLYEQYF.

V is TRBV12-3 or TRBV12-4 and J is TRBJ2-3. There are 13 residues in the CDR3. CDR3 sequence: CASSLSSTDTQYF.

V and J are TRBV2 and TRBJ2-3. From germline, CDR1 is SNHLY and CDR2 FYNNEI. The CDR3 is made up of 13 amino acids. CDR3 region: CASSALTIQTQYF. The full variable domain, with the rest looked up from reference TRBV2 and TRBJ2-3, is EPEVTQTPSHQVTQMGQEVILRCVPISNHLYFYWYRQILGQKVEFLVSFYNNEISEKSEIFDDQFSVERPDGSNFTLKIRSTKLEDSAMYFCASSALTIQTQYFGPGTRLTVL.

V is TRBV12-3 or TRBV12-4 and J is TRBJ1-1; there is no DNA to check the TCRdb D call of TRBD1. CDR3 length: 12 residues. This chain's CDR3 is CASRSQMTEAFF.

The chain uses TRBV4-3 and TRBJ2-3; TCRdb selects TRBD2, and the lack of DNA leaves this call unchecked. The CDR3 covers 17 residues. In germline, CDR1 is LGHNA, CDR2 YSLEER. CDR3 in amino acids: CASSQEISGVVADTQYF.

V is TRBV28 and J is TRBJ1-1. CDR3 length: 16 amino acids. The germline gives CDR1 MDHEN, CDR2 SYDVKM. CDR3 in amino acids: CASSLEGAGVNTEAFF.

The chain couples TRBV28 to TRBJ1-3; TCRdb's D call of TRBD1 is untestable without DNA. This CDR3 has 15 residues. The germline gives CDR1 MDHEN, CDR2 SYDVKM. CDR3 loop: CASSWDRASGNTIYF.

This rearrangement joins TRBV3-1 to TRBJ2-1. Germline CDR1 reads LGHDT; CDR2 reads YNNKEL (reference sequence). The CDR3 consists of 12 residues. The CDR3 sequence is CASSQYKNEQFF.

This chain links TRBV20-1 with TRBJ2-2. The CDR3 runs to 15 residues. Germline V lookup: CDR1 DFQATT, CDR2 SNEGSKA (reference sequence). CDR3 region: CSATYLGGNTGELFF.

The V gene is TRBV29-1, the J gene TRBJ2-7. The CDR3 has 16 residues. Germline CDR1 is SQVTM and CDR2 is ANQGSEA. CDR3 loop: CSVEDLHGPDSYEQYF.

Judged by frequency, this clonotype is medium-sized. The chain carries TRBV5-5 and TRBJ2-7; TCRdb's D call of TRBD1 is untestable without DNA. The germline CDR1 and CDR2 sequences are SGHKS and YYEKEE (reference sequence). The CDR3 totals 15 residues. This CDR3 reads CASSLEETGGYEQYF.

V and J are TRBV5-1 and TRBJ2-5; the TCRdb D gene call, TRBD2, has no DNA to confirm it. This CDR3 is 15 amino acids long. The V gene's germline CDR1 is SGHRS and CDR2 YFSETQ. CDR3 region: CASSIGTRAQETQYF.

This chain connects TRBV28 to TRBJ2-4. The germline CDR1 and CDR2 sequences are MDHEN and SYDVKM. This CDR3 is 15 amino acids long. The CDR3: CASSTEIMAKNIQYF. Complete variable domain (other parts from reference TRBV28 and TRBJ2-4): DVKVTQSSRYLVKRTGEKVFLECVQDMDHENMFWYRQDPGLGLRLIYFSYDVKMKEKGDIPEGYSVSREKKERFSLILESASTNQTSMYLCASSTEIMAKNIQYFGAGTRLSVL.

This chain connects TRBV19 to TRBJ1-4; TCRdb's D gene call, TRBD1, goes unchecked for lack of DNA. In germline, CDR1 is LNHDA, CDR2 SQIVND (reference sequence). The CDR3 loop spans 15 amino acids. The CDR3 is CASHTRDSHNEKLFF.